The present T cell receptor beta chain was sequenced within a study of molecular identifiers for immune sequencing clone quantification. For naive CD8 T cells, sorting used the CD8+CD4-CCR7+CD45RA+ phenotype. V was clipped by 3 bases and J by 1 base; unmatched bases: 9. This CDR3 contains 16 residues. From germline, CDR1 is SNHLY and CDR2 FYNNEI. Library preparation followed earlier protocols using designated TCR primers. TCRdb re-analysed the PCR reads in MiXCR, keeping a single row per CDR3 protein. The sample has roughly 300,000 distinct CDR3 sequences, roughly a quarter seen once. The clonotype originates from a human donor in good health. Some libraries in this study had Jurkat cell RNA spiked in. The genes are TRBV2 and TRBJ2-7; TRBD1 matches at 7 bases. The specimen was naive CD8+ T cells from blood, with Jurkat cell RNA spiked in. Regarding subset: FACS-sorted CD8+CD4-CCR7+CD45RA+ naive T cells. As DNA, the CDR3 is TGTGCCAGCAGTGAGTGGGGGACAGCAGGGTCCTACGAGCAGTACTTC. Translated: CASSEWGTAGSYEQYF. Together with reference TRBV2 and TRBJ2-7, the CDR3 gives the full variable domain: EPEVTQTPSHQVTQMGQEVILRCVPISNHLYFYWYRQILGQKVEFLVSFYNNEISEKSEIFDDQFSVERPDGSNFTLKIRSTKLEDSAMYFCASSEWGTAGSYEQYFGPGTRLTVT.